The clone carrying this T cell receptor (beta chain) was observed a handful of times. Among the donors, all were Caucasian adults who lived in Nashville, Tennessee. CDR3 length: 14 amino acids. Germline V gene data show CDR1 as GTSNPN and CDR2 as SVGIG (reference sequence). V was clipped by 6 bases and J by 1 base; unmatched bases: 6. TCRdb's copy holds only in-frame clones and misses some; the assay was immunoSEQ multiplex PCR. The sample lists approximately 980,000 clones, 60% to 85% occurring once. The data are from a study of shared clonotypes between healthy human individuals. The TCR originated in a man aged 18 to 30 in good health. The sample comprised memory CD4+ T cells sorted from blood. As to subset: CD45RA-negative fraction. The chain combines TRBV30 with TRBJ1-5; 7 positions match TRBD1. CDR3 amino acids: CACRRQGSNQPQHF. In DNA form, the CDR3 reads TGTGCCTGCAGAAGACAGGGAAGCAATCAGCCCCAGCATTTT.